This T cell receptor beta chain was sequenced for a study of identical twins. Regarding the study as a whole: With abundant cord blood beta clonotypes, insertions were fewer; memory repertoires showed no such pattern.

Healthy Caucasian donors formed the entire cohort. TCRdb re-analysed the 5' RACE reads in MiXCR, keeping a single row per CDR3 protein. The table has approximately 890,000 distinct CDR3 sequences, approximately 13% seen once. Details on this clonotype: The antigen remains unidentified.

This CDR3 comprises 18 residues. Germline CDR1 and CDR2: SGHKS and YYEKEE (reference sequence). Unmatched junction bases numbered 8, after V lost 3 bases and J lost 3 bases. This same sample was also part of a study on yellow fever vaccine responses in identical twins.

This clonotype originated in a woman under 30 in good health. Sequencing was carried out using PBMCs. The chain joins TRBV5-5 to TRBJ2-2, with 13 positions matching TRBD2. The CDR3 loop is CASSSGLAGIWYTGELFF. The CDR3 nucleotides read TGTGCCAGCAGCTCGGGACTAGCGGGAATTTGGTACACCGGGGAGCTGTTTTTT.